This T cell receptor beta chain emerged from a study of shared clonotypes between healthy human individuals. The naive CD8 population came from CD45RO-negative cells selected for CCR7, without terminally differentiated effector memory CD45RA+ cells. Healthy HIV-negative adults without recent acute infections or vaccinations served as donors. Sequencing was at deep level. Here immunoSEQ multiplex PCR was the method, and the copy in TCRdb shows in-frame clones only, minus some. Of hundreds of thousands of clones detected, 96% appear once; the ten largest clones hold 0.095% to 0.13%. The CDR3 covers 16 residues. Germline lookup yields CDR1 SNHLY and CDR2 FYNNEI.

The source of this sequence is a woman aged 30 to 39 in good health. The chain employs TRBV2 and TRBJ2-5; weak D call: TRBD1 (6 bases). TRBJ2-7 matches the DNA end more closely, so the J call is doubtful. The sample consisted of naive CD8+ T cells sorted from blood. The CDR3 loop reads CASSVGTRTESYEQYF. In nucleotides, the CDR3 is TGTGCCAGCAGTGTGGGAACCCGGACAGAATCCTACGAGCAGTACTTC.